This T cell receptor (beta chain) is from a study of OX40 agonist ivuxolimab in advanced cancers. Points from the study as a whole: Expanded clones were, on average, more numerous among CD8+ T cells than CD4+. Low levels of normalized T-cell clonal expansion also appeared in some nonresponders.

TCRdb's table, derived via immunoSEQ multiplex PCR, lists solely in-frame clones and lacks some. The data show about 77,000 clones, roughly 80% seen once. A note on this clone: Its antigen is currently unknown.

Germline CDR1 and CDR2: LNHDA and SQIVND (reference sequence). Trimming cost V 4 bases and J 5 bases; bases outside gene matches: 1. This CDR3 is built from 15 residues. The chain uses TRBV19 and TRBJ2-2, with 13 bases aligning to TRBD2. Sequenced material: CD4+ or CD8+ T cells sorted from blood, taken in a trial of the OX40 agonist ivuxolimab. The TCR was taken from an adult with an advanced solid tumor such as melanoma, head and neck, liver or kidney cancer. CDR3 nucleotides: TGTGCCAGTAGTAGGGGACTAGCGGGAACCGGGGAGCTGTTTTTT. This translates into CASSRGLAGTGELFF.